Each of the 32 T cell receptor beta chains below was sequenced from the same sample in a study of vaccination and CD4 T cells after COVID-19. These receptors' antigens are unknown. As for treatment: roughly 11-day PBMC culture with coronavirus spike peptide pools or control peptides (ViraFEST assay). Scientists ran DNA taken from cultured CD4+ T cells through the Oncomine TCR Beta short-read assay for sequencing. TCRdb independently ran MiXCR on the PCR reads; one entry per CDR3 protein. The table has about 27,000 distinct CDR3 sequences, approximately 66% seen once. This sample comprised CD4+ T cells from blood, cultured in vitro, obtained after SARS-CoV-2 vaccination. These TCRs come from a human donor who received a COVID-19 vaccine.

This clonotype was counted a few times. CDR3 DNA: TGCAGTGCATCTTCAGCGGGGGACGGAGATACGCAGTATTTT. This sequence encodes CSASSAGDGDTQYF. The rearrangement joins TRBV20-1 to TRBJ2-3, with TRBD2 matching 8 bases. V lost 6 bases, J lost 5 bases, and 10 bases stayed unmatched. The CDR3 is 14 residues long. CDR1 is DFQATT and CDR2 is SNEGSKA in the germline V gene (reference sequence).

This sequence joins TRBV19 and TRBJ2-5; 9 bases map to TRBD1. Germline V lookup: CDR1 LNHDA, CDR2 SQIVND (reference sequence). V was pared by 6 bases and J by 4 bases, with 9 bases of the junction left unmatched. This CDR3 comprises 15 residues. The CDR3 coding sequence is TGTGCCAGTAGGCAAGATACAGGGGGCGCAGAGACCCAGTACTTC. Encoded protein: CASRQDTGGAETQYF.

The rearrangement links TRBV5-1 to TRBJ1-1, with TRBD1 as a possible D gene (5 bases). This CDR3 spans 16 amino acids. Trimming removed 3 bases from V and 1 base from J, with 16 bases in between. Per germline, CDR1 SGHRS and CDR2 YFSETQ. CDR3 residues: CASSSAGTLPNTEAFF. The CDR3 nucleotides read TGCGCCAGCAGCTCTGCCGGGACCCTACCGAACACTGAAGCTTTCTTT.

The sample holds a few counts of this clonotype. The V and J genes are TRBV12-3 or TRBV12-4 and TRBJ1-2; D is uncertain. V lost 3 bases to trimming and J lost 9 bases, with 11 bases between them. The CDR3 totals 12 residues. This chain's CDR3 is CASSLGRARYTF. CDR3 nucleotide sequence: TGTGCCAGCAGTTTGGGAAGGGCCCGCTACACCTTC.

CDR3 loop: CASMPQGRGNTIYF. DNA for the CDR3: TGTGCCAGCATGCCACAGGGGCGAGGAAACACCATATATTTT. The chain uses TRBV25-1 and TRBJ1-3, with TRBD1 identical over 7 bases. V was pared by 7 bases and J by 4 bases, with 7 bases of the junction left unmatched. The CDR3 runs 14 residues. The V gene's germline CDR1 is MGHDK and CDR2 SYGVNS.

This chain uses TRBV20-1 with TRBJ2-5; D possibly corresponds to TRBD2 (6 bases). The CDR3 runs 17 residues. V was cut by 0 bases and J by 5 bases, with 22 bases left in between. The germline CDR1 and CDR2 sequences are DFQATT and SNEGSKA (reference sequence). The CDR3 spells CSARDPSTGLTGETQYF. Here the CDR3 DNA reads TGCAGTGCTAGAGACCCCTCAACGGGACTGACGGGCGAGACCCAGTACTTC.

Note on this clonotype: A read error may produce the germline difference seen at one junction end. The chain carries TRBV6-1 and TRBJ1-1; D ambiguous. Germline CDR1 is MNHNS and CDR2 is SASEGT. This CDR3 spans 13 amino acids. CDR3 loop: CASKAGPMGEAFF. In DNA, the CDR3 is TGCGCCAGCAAAGCCGGGCCGATGGGTGAAGCTTTCTTT.

V usage is TRBV7-2 and J usage is TRBJ1-3; D perhaps matches TRBD1 (6 bases). Deletions cut 1 base from V and 1 base from J, with 11 bases between. The CDR3 contains 16 residues. Germline values: CDR1 SGHTA, CDR2 FQGNSA. The CDR3 nucleotides are TGTGCCAGCAGCTTAGGTACAGGGCTATCTGGAAACACCATATATTTT. Translation: CASSLGTGLSGNTIYF.

The V gene is TRBV2, the J gene TRBJ2-2, with 8 bases that match TRBD1. The CDR3 contains 15 residues. Germline V gene data show CDR1 as SNHLY and CDR2 as FYNNEI. With 7 bases clipped from V and 11 bases from J, the junction kept 15 bases outside the gene matches. The CDR3 spells CASTLQGGFNSELFF. The CDR3 DNA reads as TGTGCCAGCACCCTACAGGGGGGCTTTAACAGTGAGCTGTTTTTT.

This clonotype has just a few counts. This chain links TRBV7-9 with TRBJ2-2; TRBD2 might be the D (5 bases). The CDR3 extends over 15 amino acids. Germline CDR1 and CDR2: SEHNR and FQNEAQ (reference sequence). With 5 bases removed from V and 4 bases from J, the gap between germline ends came to 14 bases. The CDR3, as DNA: TGTGCCAGCAGCCCAGAGGGCAGGTTCACCGGGGAGCTGTTTTTT. It is translated as CASSPEGRFTGELFF.

J is TRBJ1-2 and V is TRBV24-1; D is ambiguous. The CDR3 runs 12 residues. V lost 5 bases and J 2 bases, leaving 5 bases between the germline ends. Looked up from germline, CDR1 is KGHDR and CDR2 is SFDVKD. The CDR3 DNA follows: TGTGCCACCAGTGGGGGAAACTATGGCTACACCTTC. Translated: CATSGGNYGYTF.

The table lists this clonotype with a few counts. The chain is built from TRBV19 and TRBJ2-2; TRBD1 might be the D (6 bases). The germline CDR1 and CDR2 sequences are LNHDA and SQIVND (reference sequence). With 7 bases removed from V and 6 bases from J, the gap between germline ends came to 12 bases. This CDR3 spans 13 amino acids. CDR3 DNA: TGTGCCAGTAACACAGGGAGCCCCGGGGAGCTGTTTTTT. Its protein is CASNTGSPGELFF. Combining the CDR3 with reference TRBV19 and TRBJ2-2 gives the whole variable domain DGGITQSPKYLFRKEGQNVTLSCEQNLNHDAMYWYRQDPGQGLRLIYYSQIVNDFQKGDIAEGYSVSREKKESFPLTVTSAQKNPTAFYLCASNTGSPGELFFGEGSRLTVL.

This clonotype was seen a handful of times. The chain carries TRBV5-1 and TRBJ1-2; maybe TRBD1 (5 bases). V was cut by 5 bases and J by 6 bases, with 20 bases left in between. CDR1 is SGHRS, CDR2 YFSETQ, per germline. This CDR3 comprises 15 residues. CDR3 sequence reads: CASSTDSGGRNGYTF. As DNA, the CDR3 is TGCGCCAGCAGTACCGACAGCGGGGGACGGAATGGCTACACCTTC.

J is TRBJ1-3 and V is TRBV15; D is unresolved. Per the germline V gene, CDR1 is LNHNV and CDR2 is YYDKDF (reference sequence). V lost 1 base, J lost 3 bases, and 7 bases lay in between. This CDR3 has 14 residues. Here the CDR3 DNA reads TGTGCCACCAGCAGAGGGGGAGATGGAAACACCATATATTTT. Translated, it gives CATSRGGDGNTIYF.

The chain carries TRBV10-1 and TRBJ2-5; TRBD1 aligns across 11 bases. J gave up 2 bases and V 3 bases, and 5 bases lay outside the gene matches. CDR3 size: 16 residues. The germline gives CDR1 WNHNN, CDR2 SYGVQD (reference sequence). DNA for the CDR3: TGCGCCAGCAGTGACCCGGGACAGGGGGGACAAGAGACCCAGTACTTC. Its protein is CASSDPGQGGQETQYF.

V gene TRBV29-1 combines with J gene TRBJ1-1; D unclear. Germline CDR1 and CDR2: SQVTM and ANQGSEA. V lost 1 base and J 0 bases, leaving 6 bases between the germline ends. This CDR3 has 13 residues. The chain's CDR3 is CSVEGGMNTEAFF. CDR3 in DNA: TGCAGCGTTGAAGGGGGAATGAACACTGAAGCTTTCTTT.

The V and J genes are TRBV27 and TRBJ1-2, with D possibly TRBD1 on 5 matching bases. The ends were cut back, 5 bases at V and 1 base at J, with 20 bases in the middle. This CDR3 spans 17 amino acids. CDR1 and CDR2 from the germline V gene are MNHEY and SMNVEV (reference sequence). CDR3 sequence reads: CASSPRRGLRVNYGYTF. The DNA for the CDR3 is TGTGCCAGCAGTCCCCGCCGCGGACTCAGGGTTAACTATGGCTACACCTTC.

V is TRBV11-3 and J is TRBJ1-2; D call uncertain. Germline V CDR1 and CDR2: SGHNT, YENEEA. The CDR3 is made up of 12 amino acids. V lost 1 base and J 8 bases, leaving 8 bases between the germline ends. The CDR3 region has the DNA TGTGCCAGCAGCTTAGGAGTACAGGGCTACACCTTC. Amino acid sequence: CASSLGVQGYTF.

The table lists this clonotype with a few counts. J is TRBJ1-1 and V is TRBV7-8; 12 bases are shared with TRBD1. Germline-derived CDR1 and CDR2 are SGHVS and FQNEAQ. V lost 5 bases to trimming and J lost 3 bases; unmatched junction nucleotides: 7. The CDR3 totals 16 residues. The CDR3, as DNA: TGTGCCAGCAGCCTTCAGGGACAGGGGGCACACACTGAAGCTTTCTTT. Its translation is CASSLQGQGAHTEAFF.

The chain carries TRBV20-1 and TRBJ2-7; D call uncertain. This CDR3 is 14 amino acids long. Trimming took 0 bases from V and 9 from J, leaving 18 bases between them. Germline values: CDR1 DFQATT, CDR2 SNEGSKA (reference sequence). In DNA, the CDR3 is TGCAGTGCTAGAGATCTCGGGTTCTCCGCCGGGCAGTACTTC. It specifies CSARDLGFSAGQYF.

V usage is TRBV6-5 and J usage is TRBJ1-3, with D possibly being TRBD1 (6 bases). Trimming took off 2 bases at V and 2 bases at J, with 10 bases between the two ends. Germline V gene data show CDR1 as MNHEY and CDR2 as SVGAGI. CDR3 length: 15 residues. The CDR3 is CASSYRTGTGNTIYF. CDR3 in DNA: TGTGCCAGCAGTTACCGAACAGGGACTGGAAACACCATATATTTT.

This clonotype was found a few times. The genes are TRBV20-1 and TRBJ1-5; 8 bases agree with TRBD1. Germline CDR1 is DFQATT and CDR2 is SNEGSKA (reference sequence). The CDR3 runs to 13 residues. With V trimmed by 6 bases and J by 1 base, 2 bases remained unmatched. The CDR3 DNA reads as TGCAGTGCCGGGGACAGGAGCAATCAGCCCCAGCATTTT. Translated, it gives CSAGDRSNQPQHF.

The chain joins TRBV5-3 to TRBJ2-1; perhaps TRBD2 as D (5 bases). TRBV5-3 is sorted into the ORF group, with uncertain function. This CDR3 is built from 13 residues. The ends were cut back, 8 bases at V and 3 bases at J, with 12 bases in the middle. The chain's CDR3 is CASTGDYYNEQFF. The CDR3 coding sequence is TGTGCCAGCACCGGCGACTACTACAATGAGCAGTTCTTC.

This clonotype showed up just a few times. The chain carries TRBV20-1 and TRBJ1-3; D is undetermined. The V and J ends lost 0 bases and 4 bases respectively, with 7 bases between them. The CDR3 totals 13 residues. Germline V gene data show CDR1 as DFQATT and CDR2 as SNEGSKA (reference sequence). The CDR3 loop is CSARDLSGNTIYF. The CDR3 DNA is TGCAGTGCTAGAGATCTTTCCGGAAACACCATATATTTT.

As to this clonotype: The junction and the germline gene differ at one end; a read error may be behind it. This chain uses TRBV5-1 with TRBJ2-5; 11 nucleotides match TRBD2. Germline assignment: CDR1 SGHRS and CDR2 YFSETQ. This CDR3 contains 18 residues. The CDR3 DNA reads TGCGCCAGCAAATCGACTAGCGGGGCGGAATTCCTCCAAGAGACCCGGTACTTC. This sequence encodes CASKSTSGAEFLQETRYF.

The gene calls are TRBV2 and TRBJ1-6; D not certain. Between the trimmed V and J ends, which lost 3 bases and 4 bases, there was a span of 13 bases. The germline CDR1 and CDR2 sequences are SNHLY and FYNNEI. This CDR3 has 16 residues. In nucleotides, the CDR3 is TGTGCCAGCAGTGAGGGTATAGGGTTGTATAATTCACCCCTCCACTTT. Protein: CASSEGIGLYNSPLHF.

This clonotype was counted a few times. The chain uses TRBV6-5 and TRBJ2-2; no definite D call. Deletions cut 1 base from V and 5 bases from J, with 11 bases between. The CDR3 is made up of 15 amino acids. Germline loops: CDR1 MNHEY, CDR2 SVGAGI. CDR3 protein: CASSYLDSPTGELFF. The CDR3, as DNA: TGTGCCAGCAGTTACTTAGATAGCCCGACCGGGGAGCTGTTTTTT.

The chain combines TRBV20-1 with TRBJ1-2; D perhaps matches TRBD1 (5 bases). Germline V lookup: CDR1 DFQATT, CDR2 SNEGSKA (reference sequence). The V gene lost 1 base and the J gene lost 0 bases, with 9 bases spanning the gap. CDR3 length: 14 residues. The CDR3 is CSARVPGSNYGYTF. The CDR3 DNA sequence: TGCAGTGCTAGAGTACCAGGGTCTAACTATGGCTACACCTTC.

The table lists this clonotype with a few counts. The chain carries TRBV27 and TRBJ1-5; tentatively, D is TRBD1 (5 bases). The V gene lost 0 bases and the J gene lost 7 bases, with 13 bases spanning the gap. Per the germline V gene, CDR1 is MNHEY and CDR2 is SMNVEV (reference sequence). The CDR3 length is 15 residues. The CDR3 coding sequence is TGTGCCAGCAGTTTATCGGTTACAGGACTGCAGCCCCAGCATTTT. Protein product: CASSLSVTGLQPQHF.

The chain uses TRBV24-1 and TRBJ2-1; D may be TRBD2 (5 bases). The germline gives CDR1 KGHDR, CDR2 SFDVKD. The CDR3 is made up of 14 amino acids. V was cut by 6 bases and J by 6 bases, with 14 bases left in between. The CDR3 DNA is TGTGCCACCAGTTCCTCGGGGTCGGGCAATGAGCAGTTCTTC. Translation gives CATSSSGSGNEQFF.

The chain couples TRBV6-2 or TRBV6-3 to TRBJ1-2; D not resolved. The ends were cut back, 6 bases at V and 0 bases at J, with 11 bases in the middle. CDR1 and CDR2 from the germline V gene are MNHEY and SVGEGT. This CDR3 contains 14 residues. The CDR3 DNA is TGTGCCAGCAGCTATGACGAAGCTAACTATGGCTACACCTTC. Translation: CASSYDEANYGYTF.

CDR3 sequence: CSASSGLNQPQHF. The CDR3 DNA reads as TGCAGTGCTAGCTCAGGGCTCAATCAGCCCCAGCATTTT. The chain joins TRBV20-1 to TRBJ1-5; D is possibly TRBD1 (5 bases). Germline loops: CDR1 DFQATT, CDR2 SNEGSKA (reference sequence). The length of the CDR3 is 13 residues. Trimming cost V 3 bases and J 3 bases, with 9 bases left between them.